Below are 30 T cell receptor beta chains sequenced from a single sample in a study of shared clonotypes between healthy human individuals. Here immunoSEQ multiplex PCR was the method, and the copy in TCRdb shows in-frame clones only, minus some. This table has about 2.3 million clones, about 90% appearing once. Sequencing was done on a sample of naive CD4+ T cells from PBMCs. The subset denotes: CD45RA+ positively selected. The source is a man younger than 30 in good health. Some clones in this sample may be carry-over from other donors' samples.

The J gene is TRBJ2-1, the V gene TRBV28; D remains unclear. With 8 bases removed from V and 5 bases from J, the gap between germline ends came to 7 bases. CDR3 size: 11 residues. Germline assignment: CDR1 MDHEN and CDR2 SYDVKM. The CDR3 here is CASGRDNEQFF. Written as DNA, the CDR3 is TGTGCCAGCGGACGGGACAATGAGCAGTTCTTC.

V usage is TRBV5-1 and J usage is TRBJ1-4, with TRBD1 matching 7 bases. The length of the CDR3 is 16 residues. Germline CDR1 and CDR2: SGHRS and YFSETQ. V lost 4 bases and J lost 7; bases outside the gene matches: 13. The CDR3 region has the DNA TGCGCCAGCAGCGCGAACTCAGGGGGTCTTAGTGAAAAACTGTTTTTT. It specifies CASSANSGGLSEKLFF.

V usage is TRBV5-1 and J usage is TRBJ2-7, with D possibly being TRBD1 or TRBD2 (6 bases each). From germline, CDR1 is SGHRS and CDR2 YFSETQ. The CDR3 consists of 15 residues. V was cut by 1 base and J by 2 bases, with 13 bases left in between. This CDR3 reads CASSLRSGGPYEQYF. The CDR3, as DNA: TGCGCCAGCAGCTTGAGATCCGGGGGCCCCTACGAGCAGTACTTC. The full variable domain, in which reference TRBV5-1 and TRBJ2-7 provide the parts outside the CDR3, is KAGVTQTPRYLIKTRGQQVTLSCSPISGHRSVSWYQQTPGQGLQFLFEYFSETQRNKGNFPGRFSGRQFSNSRSEMNVSTLELGDSALYLCASSLRSGGPYEQYFGPGTRLTVT.

The chain employs TRBV18 and TRBJ2-3, with 8 bases aligning to TRBD1. J was trimmed by 4 bases and V by 4 bases; bases with no gene match: 1. Germline-derived CDR1 and CDR2 are KGHSH and LQKENI. This CDR3 spans 13 amino acids. CDR3 nucleotide sequence: TGTGCCAGCTCACAACAGGGGGCAGATACGCAGTATTTT. Protein: CASSQQGADTQYF.

The chain couples TRBV9 to TRBJ2-5; D may be TRBD1 (5 bases). The CDR3 spans 15 residues. Germline CDR1 and CDR2: SGDLS and YYNGEE. The V end lost 0 bases, the J end lost 4 bases, and 13 bases lay between the germline ends. The CDR3 DNA is TGTGCCAGCAGCGTAGACGCAGGGTCTTTAGAGACCCAGTACTTC. Translated: CASSVDAGSLETQYF. Full variable domain (missing parts from reference TRBV9 and TRBJ2-5): DSGVTQTPKHLITATGQRVTLRCSPRSGDLSVYWYQQSLDQGLQFLIQYYNGEERAKGNILERFSAQQFPDLHSELNLSSLELGDSALYFCASSVDAGSLETQYFGPGTRLLVL.

On this clone: Different DNA sequences within this sample yield the same CDR3. The chain uses TRBV18 and TRBJ2-3; no clear D gene. Trimming pared 1 base from V and 0 bases from J, leaving 5 bases between. This CDR3 is 14 amino acids long. Per the germline V gene, CDR1 is KGHSH and CDR2 is LQKENI. As DNA, the CDR3 is TGTGCCAGCTCACCACAGGTTAGCACAGATACGCAGTATTTT. Protein: CASSPQVSTDTQYF.

The chain carries TRBV4-1 and TRBJ2-4; no clear D gene. CDR3 size: 17 residues. The V gene's germline CDR1 is MGHRA and CDR2 YSYEKL. V was shortened by 1 base and J by 1 base, with 14 bases between the two germline ends. The CDR3 nucleotides are TGCGCCAGCAGCCAAGCCCTGTTGGTGACGGCCAAAAACATTCAGTACTTC. It yields the protein CASSQALLVTAKNIQYF.

The V gene is TRBV28, the J gene TRBJ1-5; no definite D call. The CDR3 loop spans 17 amino acids. CDR1 MDHEN and CDR2 SYDVKM come from the germline V gene. V was pared by 2 bases and J by 3 bases, with 17 bases between. Written as DNA, the CDR3 is TGTGCCAGCAGTTTACCCTCTTTATGGCCGGCCAATCAGCCCCAGCATTTT. Translating gives CASSLPSLWPANQPQHF.

This chain links TRBV29-1 with TRBJ2-1; D is unclear. CDR1 and CDR2 from the germline V gene are SQVTM and ANQGSEA. The CDR3 has 12 amino acids. V was trimmed by 2 bases and J by 4 bases, leaving 6 bases between them. The CDR3 coding sequence is TGCAGCGTTGAACCTGGGTACAATGAGCAGTTCTTC. Translation: CSVEPGYNEQFF.

Note on this clone: Other DNA sequences of this sample code for an identical CDR3. The chain links TRBV28 to TRBJ1-1; maybe TRBD1 (5 bases). Germline V CDR1 and CDR2: MDHEN, SYDVKM. The CDR3 has 12 residues. The germline V and J ends were trimmed by 4 bases and 4 bases, with 7 bases remaining between them. Here the CDR3 DNA reads TGTGCCAGCAGTTCAGGGAGCACTGAAGCTTTCTTT. It specifies CASSSGSTEAFF. Variable domain in full (rest from reference TRBV28 and TRBJ1-1): DVKVTQSSRYLVKRTGEKVFLECVQDMDHENMFWYRQDPGLGLRLIYFSYDVKMKEKGDIPEGYSVSREKKERFSLILESASTNQTSMYLCASSSGSTEAFFGQGTRLTVV.

The chain joins TRBV29-1 to TRBJ2-2; D is undetermined. Germline loops: CDR1 SQVTM, CDR2 ANQGSEA. The CDR3 is made up of 14 amino acids. V was cut by 4 bases and J by 0 bases, with 9 bases left in between. In DNA, the CDR3 is TGCAGCGTTGTGCTCGTAGCGAACACCGGGGAGCTGTTTTTT. As protein: CSVVLVANTGELFF.

The V gene is TRBV2, the J gene TRBJ2-3; perhaps TRBD2 as D (6 bases). V was shortened by 4 bases and J by 2 bases, with 19 bases between the two germline ends. This CDR3 region has 17 residues. Germline-derived CDR1 and CDR2 are SNHLY and FYNNEI. CDR3: CASSAVSGPYYTDTQYF. The CDR3 DNA follows: TGTGCCAGCAGTGCTGTTAGCGGCCCCTACTACACAGATACGCAGTATTTT.

The rearrangement joins TRBV5-1 to TRBJ2-5, with TRBD2 matching over 7 bases. Germline V CDR1 and CDR2: SGHRS, YFSETQ. J gave up 2 bases and V 4 bases, and 8 bases lay outside the gene matches. This CDR3 comprises 15 residues. For the CDR3, the DNA is TGCGCCAGCAGCCGAGCGGGAACCAAACAAGAGACCCAGTACTTC. This sequence encodes CASSRAGTKQETQYF. The full variable domain, completed using reference TRBV5-1 and TRBJ2-5, is KAGVTQTPRYLIKTRGQQVTLSCSPISGHRSVSWYQQTPGQGLQFLFEYFSETQRNKGNFPGRFSGRQFSNSRSEMNVSTLELGDSALYLCASSRAGTKQETQYFGPGTRLLVL.

This clone appeared a single time. This chain links TRBV9 with TRBJ1-4, with D hard to call. Trimming took 2 bases from V and 8 from J, leaving 16 bases between them. The CDR3 runs to 15 residues. Germline V CDR1 and CDR2: SGDLS, YYNGEE. The CDR3 protein is CASSVETDPAEKLFF. The CDR3 coding sequence is TGTGCCAGCAGCGTGGAGACGGACCCGGCCGAAAAACTGTTTTTT.

The CDR3 protein is CASRSRADYYGYTF. Written as DNA, the CDR3 is TGTGCCAGCCGGTCTCGAGCGGATTACTATGGCTACACCTTC. The chain combines TRBV27 with TRBJ1-2; D unclear. The V gene's germline CDR1 is MNHEY and CDR2 SMNVEV (reference sequence). Trimming removed 8 bases at V and 3 bases at J, with 16 bases between. The length of the CDR3 is 14 residues.

The gene calls are TRBV28 and TRBJ1-1, with D unresolved. V lost 6 bases, J lost 8 bases, and 16 bases lay in between. The CDR3 runs to 13 residues. Germline loops: CDR1 MDHEN, CDR2 SYDVKM. CDR3 sequence: CASSLGPNREAFF. DNA for the CDR3: TGTGCCAGCAGCCTCGGACCAAATAGGGAAGCTTTCTTT. Full variable domain (missing parts from reference TRBV28 and TRBJ1-1): DVKVTQSSRYLVKRTGEKVFLECVQDMDHENMFWYRQDPGLGLRLIYFSYDVKMKEKGDIPEGYSVSREKKERFSLILESASTNQTSMYLCASSLGPNREAFFGQGTRLTVV.

This rearrangement joins TRBV2 to TRBJ2-7, with D possibly matching TRBD2 (6 bases). V was shortened by 6 bases and J by 3 bases, with 15 bases between the two germline ends. Germline V gene sequence: CDR1 SNHLY, CDR2 FYNNEI. The length of the CDR3 is 14 residues. CDR3 coding DNA: TGTGCCAGCAGCACGGGGAGGTTGGTCTACGAGCAGTACTTC. Translated: CASSTGRLVYEQYF.

The chain couples TRBV5-6 to TRBJ1-2; 8 nucleotides line up with TRBD1. From germline, CDR1 is SGHDT and CDR2 YYEEEE. The length of the CDR3 is 14 residues. With V trimmed by 1 base and J by 7 bases, 6 bases remained unmatched. CDR3 coding DNA: TGTGCCAGCAGCTTGTCGGACAGGGAAGGTGGCTACACCTTC. Translation: CASSLSDREGGYTF.

V and J are TRBV6-4 and TRBJ2-1; 9 bases line up with TRBD1. Germline lookup yields CDR1 MRHNA and CDR2 SNTAGT. V lost 4 bases, J lost 7 bases, and 11 bases stayed unmatched. There are 16 residues in the CDR3. CDR3 residues: CASSVRTGVFVNEQFF. The CDR3 DNA sequence: TGTGCCAGCAGTGTCAGGACAGGGGTTTTCGTTAATGAGCAGTTCTTC.

This clone has more than one count but fewer than ten. V is TRBV28 and J is TRBJ1-2; no reliable D call. The germline gives CDR1 MDHEN, CDR2 SYDVKM. This CDR3 has 11 amino acids. Trimming removed 2 bases from V and 6 bases from J, with 4 bases in between. The CDR3 here is CASSLQNGYTF. In DNA, the CDR3 is TGTGCCAGCAGTTTACAGAATGGCTACACCTTC.

The chain links TRBV5-1 to TRBJ2-1; possibly TRBD2 for D (6 bases). With 4 bases removed from V and 10 bases from J, the gap between germline ends came to 18 bases. Germline CDR1 reads SGHRS; CDR2 reads YFSETQ. CDR3 length equals 14 residues. CDR3 sequence (DNA): TGCGCCAGCAGCCCCCGGGGCGAGCGGGTGGAGCAGTTCTTC. Protein sequence: CASSPRGERVEQFF.

V gene TRBV4-2 combines with J gene TRBJ2-7; 9 bases align to TRBD2. CDR3 size: 17 residues. Trimming took 1 base from V and 5 from J; bases not matched to a gene: 12. Germline V gene sequence: CDR1 LGHNA, CDR2 YNFKEQ. The CDR3 loop reads CASSQVVGSGSNHEQYF. The CDR3 DNA is TGTGCCAGCAGCCAAGTAGTAGGTAGCGGGAGTAACCACGAGCAGTACTTC.

This clone appeared a single time. The same CDR3 also results from other DNA sequences found in this sample. The rearrangement links TRBV2 to TRBJ2-7; 10 nucleotides match TRBD1. Looked up from germline, CDR1 is SNHLY and CDR2 is FYNNEI. The CDR3 runs to 13 residues. Trimming cost V 7 bases and J 3 bases; bases outside gene matches: 3. The CDR3 nucleotides read TGTGCCAGCAACCGGGACAGGGGCTACGAGCAGTACTTC. Its protein product is CASNRDRGYEQYF.

The V and J genes are TRBV30 and TRBJ2-3, with unresolved D. V lost 3 bases and J lost 0, with 7 bases in between. The germline CDR1 and CDR2 sequences are GTSNPN and SVGIG (reference sequence). The CDR3 totals 13 residues. Here the CDR3 DNA reads TGTGCCTGGAGATCTATTAGCACAGATACGCAGTATTTT. Translated, it gives CAWRSISTDTQYF.

This clone was observed a few times. The chain employs TRBV18 and TRBJ1-2, with a possible D match to TRBD1 (6 bases). Germline-derived CDR1 and CDR2 are KGHSH and LQKENI. With 0 bases removed from V and 7 bases from J, the gap between germline ends came to 15 bases. This CDR3 comprises 15 residues. DNA of the CDR3: TGTGCCAGCTCACCACCGGCGCTCAGGGGAGGTGGCTACACCTTC. Protein: CASSPPALRGGGYTF.

V usage is TRBV19 and J usage is TRBJ1-1, with D maybe TRBD1 (6 bases). This CDR3 has 14 amino acids. V was cut by 1 base and J by 5 bases, with 11 bases left in between. Germline V gene data show CDR1 as LNHDA and CDR2 as SQIVND (reference sequence). The CDR3 protein is CASSIAGEGTEAFF. The CDR3 DNA is TGTGCCAGTAGTATAGCAGGGGAGGGTACTGAAGCTTTCTTT.

The J gene is TRBJ2-3, the V gene TRBV9; 7 bases are a match to TRBD2. V lost 3 bases to trimming and J lost 4 bases; unmatched junction nucleotides: 11. This CDR3 spans 16 amino acids. Germline V gene data show CDR1 as SGDLS and CDR2 as YYNGEE. The CDR3 DNA reads as TGTGCCAGCAGCGGTTATGGGAGGGCCCTCCCAGATACGCAGTATTTT. Amino acids: CASSGYGRALPDTQYF.

This rearrangement joins TRBV9 to TRBJ2-3; the D is unclear. V was shortened by 1 base and J by 0 bases, with 9 bases between the two germline ends. This CDR3 contains 15 residues. The germline V gene has CDR1 SGDLS and CDR2 YYNGEE. CDR3 sequence (DNA): TGTGCCAGCAGCGTAAACAGCGCTAGCACAGATACGCAGTATTTT. Amino acid sequence: CASSVNSASTDTQYF.

The chain has TRBV6-1 and TRBJ1-1; D is undetermined. CDR3 size: 13 residues. Germline-derived CDR1 and CDR2 are MNHNS and SASEGT. Deletions cut 2 bases from V and 8 bases from J, with 12 bases between. The CDR3 region is CASSESRNSEAFF. As DNA, the CDR3 is TGTGCCAGCAGTGAATCCAGAAACTCCGAAGCTTTCTTT.

This chain links TRBV29-1 with TRBJ1-1; D is uncertain. Germline V gene sequence: CDR1 SQVTM, CDR2 ANQGSEA. V lost 7 bases and J 4 bases, leaving 13 bases between the germline ends. CDR3 length: 12 amino acids. The CDR3 loop is CSAGPGFTEAFF. As DNA, the CDR3 is TGCAGCGCTGGGCCCGGGTTCACTGAAGCTTTCTTT.